This TCR beta chain is from a study of blood T cells in healthy people across ages. Alongside a J-beta primer mix, a sample-barcoded 5' primer served in a second PCR lasting 7 to 11 cycles. Every sample gave at least 3 million paired-end reads containing CDR3. A single record per CDR3 protein comes from TCRdb applying MiXCR to the 5' RACE reads. The repertoire includes over a million distinct CDR3 sequences, 35% to 55% of them detected once, and 15% to 20% sits in the top ten. Looked up from germline, CDR1 is LNHNV and CDR2 is YYDKDF (reference sequence). The CDR3 runs to 16 residues. The junction had 5 bases not matched to a gene; V was cut back by 0 bases and J by 3 bases.

This receptor was identified in a woman aged 55-70 years in good health. The chain employs TRBV15 and TRBJ2-7; 10 bases agree with TRBD2. Sample: blood. Here the CDR3 reads CATSRELAGGFYEQYF. In DNA, the CDR3 is TGTGCCACCAGCAGAGAATTAGCGGGAGGCTTCTACGAGCAGTACTTC. The full variable domain, rest sourced from reference TRBV15 and TRBJ2-7, is DAMVIQNPRYQVTQFGKPVTLSCSQTLNHNVMYWYQQKSSQAPKLLFHYYDKDFNNEADTPDNFQSRRPNTSFCFLDIRSPGLGDTAMYLCATSRELAGGFYEQYFGPGTRLTVT.